This entry lists 18 T cell receptor beta chains sequenced from one sample in a study of shared clonotypes between healthy human individuals. This table comes from immunoSEQ multiplex PCR, and its TCRdb copy is limited to in-frame clones, with some not included. The data show about 710,000 clones, 72% seen once. The sample consisted of memory CD4+ T cells sorted from blood. Subset noted: CD45RA-negative fraction. The receptors shown here come from a woman in her twenties or thirties in good health.

The chain is built from TRBV5-1 and TRBJ2-2; 7 bases line up with TRBD1. This CDR3 has 15 amino acids. Germline CDR1 and CDR2: SGHRS and YFSETQ. With V trimmed by 4 bases and J by 3 bases, 6 bases remained unmatched. CDR3 sequence reads: CASSPRGPDTGELFF. The DNA of the CDR3 is TGCGCCAGCAGCCCGAGGGGGCCAGACACCGGGGAGCTGTTTTTT.

As DNA, the CDR3 is TGCAGCGTTGAAGATCTTAGGGGAGATACAACCTACGAGCAGTACTTC. As protein: CSVEDLRGDTTYEQYF. The chain couples TRBV29-1 to TRBJ2-7; D is tentatively TRBD1 or TRBD2 (5 bases each). The CDR3 has 16 residues. Looked up from germline, CDR1 is SQVTM and CDR2 is ANQGSEA. Between the trimmed V and J ends, which lost 0 bases and 2 bases, there was a span of 17 bases.

The chain combines TRBV2 with TRBJ1-3, with D possibly TRBD1 on 6 matching bases. Germline CDR1 SNHLY, CDR2 FYNNEI. CDR3 length equals 16 residues. The germline V and J ends were trimmed by 4 bases and 8 bases, with 21 bases remaining between them. CDR3 in amino acids: CASSVFAGARPYTIYF. The CDR3 nucleotides are TGTGCCAGCAGTGTTTTTGCGGGGGCACGGCCTTACACCATATATTTT.

The chain combines TRBV7-2 with TRBJ2-1; D is unresolved. CDR3 length equals 13 residues. Germline CDR1 is SGHTA and CDR2 is FQGNSA. With 3 bases removed from V and 6 bases from J, the gap between germline ends came to 9 bases. The CDR3 sequence: CASSFRSLNEQFF. The CDR3 nucleotides read TGTGCCAGCAGCTTCCGGTCGCTCAATGAGCAGTTCTTC. The full variable domain, its missing parts supplied by reference TRBV7-2 and TRBJ2-1, is GAGVSQSPSNKVTEKGKDVELRCDPISGHTALYWYRQSLGQGLEFLIYFQGNSAPDKSGLPSDRFSAERTGGSVSTLTIQRTQQEDSAVYLCASSFRSLNEQFFGPGTRLTVL.

The chain joins TRBV10-3 to TRBJ2-3; maybe TRBD1 (6 bases). Germline V gene data show CDR1 as ENHRY and CDR2 as SYGVKD. V was cut by 3 bases and J by 4 bases, with 17 bases left in between. This CDR3 region has 16 residues. DNA for the CDR3: TGTGCCATCAGTGACCAACGGGGTAGACAGGCAGATACGCAGTATTTT. It is translated as CAISDQRGRQADTQYF.

This clone showed up just once. The chain uses TRBV11-2 and TRBJ2-5; perhaps TRBD1 as D (6 bases). In germline, CDR1 is SGHAT, CDR2 FQNNGV. The CDR3 loop spans 15 amino acids. V lost 6 bases to trimming and J lost 5 bases, with 19 bases between them. CDR3 sequence reads: CASRTTGIETETQYF. The CDR3 DNA follows: TGTGCCAGCAGAACAACAGGGATTGAGACGGAGACCCAGTACTTC.

With respect to this clone: At one end, the junction sequence differs from germline, possibly due to a read error. This chain uses TRBV11-3 with TRBJ2-4; D perhaps matches TRBD1 (5 bases). The CDR3 runs to 13 residues. Looked up from germline, CDR1 is SGHNT and CDR2 is YENEEA. CDR3 residues: CASTLNPDSIQYF. DNA of the CDR3: TGTGCCAGCACCTTAAACCCCGACAGCATTCAGTACTTC.

V gene TRBV28 combines with J gene TRBJ1-3, with a weak D call TRBD1 (5 bases). CDR3 size: 16 residues. Trimming removed 7 bases from V and 0 bases from J, with 16 bases in between. Germline lookup yields CDR1 MDHEN and CDR2 SYDVKM. CDR3 coding DNA: TGTGCCAGCACCCTCGGGGGGACCCTCTCTGGAAACACCATATATTTT. It yields the protein CASTLGGTLSGNTIYF. The full variable domain, completed using reference TRBV28 and TRBJ1-3, is DVKVTQSSRYLVKRTGEKVFLECVQDMDHENMFWYRQDPGLGLRLIYFSYDVKMKEKGDIPEGYSVSREKKERFSLILESASTNQTSMYLCASTLGGTLSGNTIYFGEGSWLTVV.

The gene calls are TRBV6-5 and TRBJ2-7, with D possibly matching TRBD1 (5 bases). This CDR3 contains 15 residues. CDR1 is MNHEY and CDR2 is SVGAGI in the germline V gene. V was clipped by 5 bases and J by 4 bases, with 18 bases between them. The CDR3 DNA reads as TGTGCCAGCAGTCCGTCCGTGGGGCCCCCTTACGAGCAGTACTTC. Protein: CASSPSVGPPYEQYF.

The rearrangement uses TRBV19 and TRBJ1-3; no firm D call. The V gene's germline CDR1 is LNHDA and CDR2 SQIVND (reference sequence). CDR3 length: 18 amino acids. V gave up 4 bases and J gave up 0 bases, with 19 bases separating them. CDR3 DNA: TGTGCCAGTAGTACTGGACGGCTCGAGGACGGCTCTGGAAACACCATATATTTT. It translates to CASSTGRLEDGSGNTIYF.

CDR3 region: CASSLGGQGAFGNTIYF. In DNA form, the CDR3 reads TGTGCCAGCAGTTTGGGGGGTCAGGGGGCATTTGGAAACACCATATATTTT. This sequence joins TRBV28 and TRBJ1-3, with 8 bases aligning to TRBD1. The trim removed 3 bases at V and 3 bases at J, leaving 10 bases unmatched. The CDR3 runs 17 residues. Germline loops: CDR1 MDHEN, CDR2 SYDVKM.

The chain is built from TRBV10-2 and TRBJ2-6; D gene unclear. Germline CDR1 is WSHSY and CDR2 is SAAADI. V was pared by 6 bases and J by 0 bases, with 6 bases between. The CDR3 is 14 residues long. Here the CDR3 DNA reads TGCGCCAGCAGCCCGAGCTCTGGGGCCAACGTCCTGACTTTC. Residues: CASSPSSGANVLTF.

In its sample, this clone was seen once. This chain links TRBV30 with TRBJ1-1, with a weak D call TRBD1 (5 bases). Germline assignment: CDR1 GTSNPN and CDR2 SVGIG (reference sequence). The CDR3 extends over 15 amino acids. Trimming took off 4 bases at V and 3 bases at J, with 18 bases between the two ends. The CDR3 protein is CAWICLGGDHTEAFF. The CDR3 bases are TGTGCCTGGATTTGTTTGGGGGGAGACCACACTGAAGCTTTCTTT.

The gene calls are TRBV15 and TRBJ2-5; 7 bases agree with TRBD2. V trimming: 0 bases; J trimming: 5 bases; junction bases outside the gene matches: 12. The CDR3 has 17 residues. Germline loops: CDR1 LNHNV, CDR2 YYDKDF (reference sequence). The DNA for the CDR3 is TGTGCCACCAGCAGAGATCTCCCAGGGAGGGGTGGGGAGACCCAGTACTTC. Its translation: CATSRDLPGRGGETQYF. The variable domain in full, completed from reference TRBV15 and TRBJ2-5, reads DAMVIQNPRYQVTQFGKPVTLSCSQTLNHNVMYWYQQKSSQAPKLLFHYYDKDFNNEADTPDNFQSRRPNTSFCFLDIRSPGLGDTAMYLCATSRDLPGRGGETQYFGPGTRLLVL.

This clone was found a few times. The chain uses TRBV4-1 and TRBJ2-1; possible D gene TRBD2, 5 bases. The CDR3 contains 16 residues. Germline V gene lookup returns CDR1 MGHRA and CDR2 YSYEKL. The V end lost 4 bases, the J end lost 0 bases, and 13 bases lay between the germline ends. The CDR3 region is CASSPIASSSYNEQFF. DNA of the CDR3: TGCGCCAGCAGCCCCATAGCGTCAAGCTCCTACAATGAGCAGTTCTTC.

This clone showed up just once. V and J are TRBV5-1 and TRBJ2-7; 10 nucleotides line up with TRBD2. This CDR3 has 16 residues. CDR1 SGHRS and CDR2 YFSETQ come from the germline V gene. V was clipped by 0 bases and J by 4 bases; unmatched bases: 7. CDR3 nucleotide sequence: TGCGCCAGCAGCTTGGGGCTAGCGGGAGCTCAATACGAGCAGTACTTC. Protein sequence: CASSLGLAGAQYEQYF.

Comment on this clone: The sample carries other DNA sequences with the same CDR3. The chain employs TRBV5-1 and TRBJ2-1, with TRBD2 matching over 7 bases. Germline V lookup: CDR1 SGHRS, CDR2 YFSETQ. The CDR3 length is 14 residues. V lost 0 bases to trimming and J lost 5 bases; unmatched junction nucleotides: 2. CDR3 sequence reads: CASSLAGRNNEQFF. The CDR3 DNA reads TGCGCCAGCAGCTTGGCCGGGAGGAACAATGAGCAGTTCTTC.

The chain uses TRBV4-2 and TRBJ1-3; D gene unclear. Looked up from germline, CDR1 is LGHNA and CDR2 is YNFKEQ. The CDR3 totals 19 residues. Trimming took off 1 base at V and 0 bases at J, with 19 bases between the two ends. The CDR3 protein is CASSQALISDTSSGNTIYF. CDR3 nucleotide sequence: TGTGCCAGCAGCCAAGCTCTTATCTCGGATACCAGCTCTGGAAACACCATATATTTT.